This is a list of T cell receptor beta chains from one sample in a study of T-cell memory formation after mild COVID-19. In TCRdb, the 5' RACE reads were re-called with MiXCR into one record per CDR3 protein. This table has roughly 620,000 distinct CDR3 sequences, roughly 18% appearing once. Sequenced material: PBMCs or a T cell subset sorted from them (not recorded which). Receptors were obtained from an adult woman who had mild COVID-19 (a few samples of this study predate the infection). Cell type and time point are not known. The CDR3 runs from the conserved cysteine through the conserved F or W. Rows may omit the clone size; those that give it use once, few, many or a size class.

CASRARDTGELFF | TRBJ2-2 | TRBV11-3 | few
CASRPGLAGGAYEQYF | TRBJ2-7 | TRBV27 | few
CASSSGTHEKLFF | TRBJ1-4 | TRBV19 | .
CASSLDFQGADTQYF | TRBJ2-3 | TRBV5-4 | .
CASSLAGPAPDTQYF | TRBJ2-3 | TRBV7-2 | .
CSVDIASQGSGELFF | TRBJ2-2 | TRBV29-1 | .
CASGGFYEQYF | TRBJ2-7 | TRBV7-9 | .
CASSPVAGLGGTEAFF | TRBJ1-1 | TRBV18 | .
CASSLDLNREQYF | TRBJ2-7 | TRBV11-2 | .
CSARDPLGLAGRTDTQYF | TRBJ2-3 | TRBV20-1 | few
CASSRTRNEQFF | TRBJ2-1 | TRBV18 | many
CASSPPSGRNQPQHF | TRBJ1-5 | TRBV18 | few
CASAAPGQEAQYF | TRBJ2-5 | TRBV12-3/TRBV12-4 | few
CASSHPGTTSYNEQFF | TRBJ2-1 | TRBV4-1 | .
CSARDWPANYGYTF | TRBJ1-2 | TRBV20-1 | .
CASSSREAGELFF | TRBJ2-2 | TRBV7-2 | few
CATSDLASGSLHEQFF | TRBJ2-1 | TRBV24-1 | few
CSASGARLGDTGELFF | TRBJ2-2 | TRBV20-1 | once
CASSPRTSGGRLVGTDTQYF | TRBJ2-3 | TRBV7-9 | few
CASSLEGLAMETQYF | TRBJ2-5 | TRBV5-5 | .
CASSRGTVGDTQYF | TRBJ2-3 | TRBV7-9 | few
CASSFGAGALMETQYF | TRBJ2-5 | TRBV5-1 | .
CASSRGTGSDEQYF | TRBJ2-7 | TRBV12-3/TRBV12-4 | few
CASRREGGVTEAFF | TRBJ1-1 | TRBV5-1 | .
CASSTSTGWGKTEAFF | TRBJ1-1 | TRBV6-2/TRBV6-3 | few
CASSGHLNTEAFF | TRBJ1-1 | TRBV9 | many
CASSLGTGVYNEQFF | TRBJ2-1 | TRBV7-9 | few
CAISEGLAGGTQYF | TRBJ2-3 | TRBV10-3 | .
CASTPAGYGYNEQFF | TRBJ2-1 | TRBV7-2 | few
CASSHPPGSRGYTF | TRBJ1-2 | TRBV14 | few
CASSLEGQGYSMHPDYGYTF | TRBJ1-2 | TRBV5-1 | .
CASSLALTGRDEQFF | TRBJ2-1 | TRBV7-9 | many
CASSLGVGWNTGELFF | TRBJ2-2 | TRBV7-8 | .
CASSLNGKAYEQYF | TRBJ2-7 | TRBV27 | .
CATNPGAKLRELFF | TRBJ2-2 | TRBV24-1 | .
CASTPTRTPNEQFF | TRBJ2-1 | TRBV7-2 | few
CASSVTGGAENTEAFF | TRBJ1-1 | TRBV14 | .
CASSERQLNTGELFF | TRBJ2-2 | TRBV6-1 | .
CASSLVSGSNEQFF | TRBJ2-1 | TRBV5-1 | few
CASSSDIRYEQYF | TRBJ2-7 | TRBV12-3/TRBV12-4 | .
CASSQDLNRGTWNEQFF | TRBJ2-1 | TRBV4-3 | few
CASSLWGQAYEQYF | TRBJ2-7 | TRBV3-1 | few
CACPGHRPSGANVLTF | TRBJ2-6 | TRBV30 | .
CASSQDPLTSGGYNEQFF | TRBJ2-1 | TRBV3-1 | few
CSVAGTEVSPQHF | TRBJ1-5 | TRBV29-1 | few
CASSTKSGTGGGKQFF | TRBJ2-1 | TRBV9 | .
CSAEEAGPMNTEAFF | TRBJ1-1 | TRBV20-1 | .
CASSKRAPANYGYTF | TRBJ1-2 | TRBV7-9 | .
CSVRGTGDSPLHF | TRBJ1-6 | TRBV29-1 | .
CASSFSISDTQYF | TRBJ2-3 | TRBV11-3 | few
CASSIRDGSADTQYF | TRBJ2-3 | TRBV19 | .
CATSDPRGLPYEQYF | TRBJ2-7 | TRBV24-1 | few
CASRPGAGAYEQYF | TRBJ2-7 | TRBV12-3/TRBV12-4 | few